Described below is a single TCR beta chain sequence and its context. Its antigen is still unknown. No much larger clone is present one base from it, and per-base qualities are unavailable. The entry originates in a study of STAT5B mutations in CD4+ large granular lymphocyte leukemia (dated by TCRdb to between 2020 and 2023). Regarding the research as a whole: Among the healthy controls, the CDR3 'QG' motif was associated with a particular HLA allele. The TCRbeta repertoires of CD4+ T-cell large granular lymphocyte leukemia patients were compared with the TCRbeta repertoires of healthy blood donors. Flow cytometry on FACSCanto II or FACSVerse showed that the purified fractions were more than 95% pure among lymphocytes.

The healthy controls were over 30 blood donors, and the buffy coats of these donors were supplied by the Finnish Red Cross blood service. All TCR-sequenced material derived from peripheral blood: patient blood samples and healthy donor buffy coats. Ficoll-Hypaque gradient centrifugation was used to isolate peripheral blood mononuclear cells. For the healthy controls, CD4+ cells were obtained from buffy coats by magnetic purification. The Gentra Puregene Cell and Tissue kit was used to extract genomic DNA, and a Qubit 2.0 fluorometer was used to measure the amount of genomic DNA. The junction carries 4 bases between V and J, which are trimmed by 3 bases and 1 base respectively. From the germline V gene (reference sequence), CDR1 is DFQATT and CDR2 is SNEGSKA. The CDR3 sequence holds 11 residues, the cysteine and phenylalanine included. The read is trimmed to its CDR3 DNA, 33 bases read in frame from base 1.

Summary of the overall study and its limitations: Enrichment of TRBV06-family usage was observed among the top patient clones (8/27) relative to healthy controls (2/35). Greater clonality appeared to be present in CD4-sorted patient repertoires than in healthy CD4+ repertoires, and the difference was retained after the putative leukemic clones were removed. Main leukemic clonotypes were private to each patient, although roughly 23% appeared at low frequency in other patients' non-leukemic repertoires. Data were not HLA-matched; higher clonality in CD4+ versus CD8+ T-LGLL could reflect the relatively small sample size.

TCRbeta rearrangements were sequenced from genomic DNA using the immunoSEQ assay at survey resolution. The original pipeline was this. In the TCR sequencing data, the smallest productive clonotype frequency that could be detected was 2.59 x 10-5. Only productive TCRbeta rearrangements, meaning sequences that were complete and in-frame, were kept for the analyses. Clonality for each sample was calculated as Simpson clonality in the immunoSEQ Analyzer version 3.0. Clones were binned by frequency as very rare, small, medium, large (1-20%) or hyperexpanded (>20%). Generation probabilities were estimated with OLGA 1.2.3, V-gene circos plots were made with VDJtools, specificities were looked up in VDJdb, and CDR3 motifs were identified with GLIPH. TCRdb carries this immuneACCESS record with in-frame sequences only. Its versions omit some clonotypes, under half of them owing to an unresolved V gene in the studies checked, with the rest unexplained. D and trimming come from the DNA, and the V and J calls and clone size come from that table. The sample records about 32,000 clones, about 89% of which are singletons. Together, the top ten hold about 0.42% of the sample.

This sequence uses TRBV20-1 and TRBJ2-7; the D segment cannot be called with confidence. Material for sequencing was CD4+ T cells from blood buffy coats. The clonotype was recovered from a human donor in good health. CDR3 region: CSARGSYEQYF. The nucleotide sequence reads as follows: TGCAGTGCTAGGGGGTCCTACGAGCAGTACTTC.